What follows is one T cell receptor (beta chain) and its context. The data derive from a study of Graves' ophthalmopathy and Graves' hyperthyroidism. From RNA, the CDR3 regions of TCR beta chains were amplified and sequenced. An opening RT-PCR round employed HTBI primers and preceded a second-round multiplex PCR. TCRdb used MiXCR to reprocess the multiplex PCR reads, holding one entry per CDR3 protein. The repertoire consists of fewer than 350,000 distinct CDR3 sequences, with about a sixth occurring once and the leading ten covering 10% to 15%. Sequencing was performed on peripheral blood. The TCR sequence derives from an adult man with Graves' ophthalmopathy.

Written as DNA, the CDR3 is TGTGCCAGCAGCTTAGGGACTAGCAGCTCCTACGAGCAGTACTTC. Translating gives CASSLGTSSSYEQYF. The chain couples TRBV7-9 to TRBJ2-7; 8 positions agree with TRBD2. Germline-derived CDR1 and CDR2 are SEHNR and FQNEAQ (reference sequence). V lost 1 base and J lost 0; bases outside the gene matches: 2. The CDR3 sequence is 15 residues long.